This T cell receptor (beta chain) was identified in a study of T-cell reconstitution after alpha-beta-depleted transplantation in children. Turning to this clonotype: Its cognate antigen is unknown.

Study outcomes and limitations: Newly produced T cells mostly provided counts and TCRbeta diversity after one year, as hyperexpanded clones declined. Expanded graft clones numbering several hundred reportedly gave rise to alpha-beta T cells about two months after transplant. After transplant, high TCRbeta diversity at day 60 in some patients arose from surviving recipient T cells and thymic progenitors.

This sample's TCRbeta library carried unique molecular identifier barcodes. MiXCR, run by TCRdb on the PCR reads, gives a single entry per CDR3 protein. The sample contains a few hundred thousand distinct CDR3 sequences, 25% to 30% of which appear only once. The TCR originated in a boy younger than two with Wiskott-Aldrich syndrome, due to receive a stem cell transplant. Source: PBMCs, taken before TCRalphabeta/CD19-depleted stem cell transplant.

The CDR3 DNA sequence: TGTGCCAGCAGCCAAGTTCGCGGGAGCTCCTACAATGAGCAGTTCTTC. Amino acid sequence: CASSQVRGSSYNEQFF. The chain carries TRBV14 and TRBJ2-1, with 7 positions matching TRBD2. Germline V CDR1 and CDR2: SGHDN, FVKESK. V trimming: 1 base; J trimming: 0 bases; junction bases outside the gene matches: 3. CDR3 length: 16 amino acids.